This is a list of T cell receptor beta chains from one sample in a study. TCRdb re-derived calls from the 5' RACE reads in MiXCR, one entry per CDR3 protein. The sample holds some 44,000 distinct CDR3 sequences; about 20% are singletons and the top ten take about 3.8%. The source material was Tregs sorted from blood. Receptors originate from a female donor with breast cancer. The CDR3 runs from the conserved cysteine through the conserved F or W. A D gene is named only where the DNA matches it firmly. Some rows mark clone size as missing; the rest say once, few, many or name a class of expanded clone.

CDR3nt	CDR3aa	v_gene	d_gene	abundance	j_gene
TGTGCCAGCAGACAGGACAGGGGATATGGCTACACCTTC	CASRQDRGYGYTF	TRBV12-3/TRBV12-4	TRBD1	few	TRBJ1-2
TGTGCCGGCAGTGAACCTCGGTGGGAGTTGGGTAATTCACCCCTCCACTTT	CAGSEPRWELGNSPLHF	TRBV27	-	few	TRBJ1-6
TGTGCCAGCAGCCAACAGGGTGCCGGGGGGCTGTTTTTT	CASSQQGAGGLFF	TRBV3-1	-	-	TRBJ2-2
TGTGCCTGGAGTAATATCCTCTACGAGCAGTACTTC	CAWSNILYEQYF	TRBV30	-	many	TRBJ2-7
TGTGCCAGCAGCTCGGTTGGAGAGACCCAGTACTTC	CASSSVGETQYF	TRBV7-8	-	-	TRBJ2-5
TGTGCCAGCAGTGAAGGGCCTGAAAAACTGTTTTTT	CASSEGPEKLFF	TRBV2	-	few	TRBJ1-4
TGTACCAGCAGTGAAAAAGTTGGAGCGGGAGGACAGTTCTTC	CTSSEKVGAGGQFF	TRBV6-1	TRBD2	-	TRBJ2-1
TGTGCCAGCAGTACGTGGTCTCATCTCTCTGGGGCCAACGTCCTGACTTTC	CASSTWSHLSGANVLTF	TRBV7-9	-	many	TRBJ2-6
TGTGCCATCAGTGAGGTAGTCGATGAGCAGTTCTTC	CAISEVVDEQFF	TRBV10-3	-	many	TRBJ2-1
TGTGCCAGCAGCTTAGAGGGTGGAGGCGGCTACACCTTC	CASSLEGGGGYTF	TRBV7-9	-	few	TRBJ1-2